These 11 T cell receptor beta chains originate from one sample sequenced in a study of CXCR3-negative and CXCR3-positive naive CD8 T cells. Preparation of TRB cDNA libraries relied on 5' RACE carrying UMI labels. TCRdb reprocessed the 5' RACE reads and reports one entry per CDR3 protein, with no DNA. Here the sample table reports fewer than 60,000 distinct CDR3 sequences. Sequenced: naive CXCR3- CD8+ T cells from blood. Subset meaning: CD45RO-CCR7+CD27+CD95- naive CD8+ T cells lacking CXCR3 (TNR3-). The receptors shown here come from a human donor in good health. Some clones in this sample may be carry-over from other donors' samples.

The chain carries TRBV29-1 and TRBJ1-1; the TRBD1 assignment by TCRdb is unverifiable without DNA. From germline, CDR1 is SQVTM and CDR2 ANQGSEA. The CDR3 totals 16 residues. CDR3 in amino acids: CSVEGGPGLMNTEAFF.

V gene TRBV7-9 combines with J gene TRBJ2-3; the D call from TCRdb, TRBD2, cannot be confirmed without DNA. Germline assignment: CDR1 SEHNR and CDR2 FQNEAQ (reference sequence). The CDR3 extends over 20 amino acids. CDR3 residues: CASSLAPSGGALLLTDTQYF.

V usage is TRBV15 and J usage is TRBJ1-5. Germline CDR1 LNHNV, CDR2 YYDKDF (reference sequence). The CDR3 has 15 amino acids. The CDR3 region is CATSKERTYSSPQHF.

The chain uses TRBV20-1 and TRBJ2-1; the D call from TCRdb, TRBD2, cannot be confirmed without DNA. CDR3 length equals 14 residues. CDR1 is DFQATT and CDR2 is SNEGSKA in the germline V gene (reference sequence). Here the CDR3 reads CSVPGTSTYNEQFF.

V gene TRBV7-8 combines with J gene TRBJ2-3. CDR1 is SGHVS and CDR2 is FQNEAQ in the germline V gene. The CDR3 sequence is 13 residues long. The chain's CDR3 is CASSFFSTDTQYF.

The CDR3 reads CASSPAGVNSYNEQFF. The gene calls are TRBV14 and TRBJ2-1; checking the TCRdb D call of TRBD2 is not possible without DNA. From germline, CDR1 is SGHDN and CDR2 FVKESK. The CDR3 is 16 residues long.

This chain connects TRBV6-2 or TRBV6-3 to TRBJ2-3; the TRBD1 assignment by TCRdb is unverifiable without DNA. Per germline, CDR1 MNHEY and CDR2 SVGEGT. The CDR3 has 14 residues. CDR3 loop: CASTRGRITDTQYF.

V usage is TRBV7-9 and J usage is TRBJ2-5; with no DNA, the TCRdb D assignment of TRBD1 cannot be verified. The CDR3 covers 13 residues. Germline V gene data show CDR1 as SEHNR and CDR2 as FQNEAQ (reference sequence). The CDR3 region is CASSPRGQETQYF.

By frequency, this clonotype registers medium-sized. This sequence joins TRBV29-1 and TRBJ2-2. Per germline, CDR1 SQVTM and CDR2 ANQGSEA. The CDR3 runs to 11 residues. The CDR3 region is CSVLITGELFF.

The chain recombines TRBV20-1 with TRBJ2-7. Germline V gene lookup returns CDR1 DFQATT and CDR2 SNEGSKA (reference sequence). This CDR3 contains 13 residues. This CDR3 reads CSARDPESYEQYF.

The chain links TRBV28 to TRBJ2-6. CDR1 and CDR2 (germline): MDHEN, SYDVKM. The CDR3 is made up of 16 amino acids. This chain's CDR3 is CASSPLHSSGANVLTF. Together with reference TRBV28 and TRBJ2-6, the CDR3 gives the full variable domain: DVKVTQSSRYLVKRTGEKVFLECVQDMDHENMFWYRQDPGLGLRLIYFSYDVKMKEKGDIPEGYSVSREKKERFSLILESASTNQTSMYLCASSPLHSSGANVLTFGAGSRLTVL.